Following are 13 T cell receptor beta chains from one sample sequenced in a study of early T cells in non-severe SARS-CoV-2 infection. TCRdb passed the 5' RACE reads through MiXCR, listing each CDR3 protein once. The sample lists 40,000 to 55,000 distinct CDR3 sequences, approximately 6.1% seen once, with less than 25% in the top ten. This material consisted of whole blood, taken at baseline. The source of these receptors is an adult who was a healthcare worker with PCR-confirmed SARS-CoV-2 infection or an uninfected control (not recorded which).

The V call is TRBV19, the J call TRBJ2-1, with 7 positions matching TRBD2. V shed 6 bases and J 7 bases; nucleotides not matched to a gene: 9. Germline V lookup: CDR1 LNHDA, CDR2 SQIVND (reference sequence). The CDR3 contains 14 residues. The CDR3 loop is CASRRASGANEQFF. CDR3 nucleotide sequence: TGTGCCAGTAGGAGGGCTAGCGGTGCAAATGAGCAGTTCTTC.

This clonotype was counted many times. The V call is TRBV27, the J call TRBJ1-5; perhaps TRBD1 as D (6 bases). The CDR3 is 17 amino acids. V shed 3 bases and J shed 6 bases, with 21 bases lying between them. CDR1 and CDR2 from the germline V gene are MNHEY and SMNVEV (reference sequence). The CDR3 protein is CASSFATTGKASQPQHF. CDR3 nucleotides: TGTGCCAGCAGTTTCGCGACTACAGGGAAGGCGAGTCAGCCCCAGCATTTT.

This clonotype was detected many times. V usage is TRBV6-6 and J usage is TRBJ2-1; 8 positions match TRBD1. Trimming took 4 bases from V and 4 from J; bases not matched to a gene: 6. Germline CDR1 MNHNY, CDR2 SVGAGI (reference sequence). CDR3 length equals 15 residues. This chain's CDR3 is CASSSGQGTYNEQFF. In DNA form, the CDR3 reads TGTGCCAGCAGTTCCGGACAGGGTACATACAATGAGCAGTTCTTC.

The chain recombines TRBV15 with TRBJ2-1; D ambiguous. Per germline, CDR1 LNHNV and CDR2 YYDKDF (reference sequence). The CDR3 totals 12 residues. Trimming took 5 bases from V and 6 from J, leaving 8 bases between them. CDR3 residues: CATSGRFNEQFF. DNA for the CDR3: TGTGCCACCAGCGGCCGATTCAATGAGCAGTTCTTC.

This clonotype has more than one count but fewer than ten. The chain is built from TRBV10-3 and TRBJ1-6; D perhaps matches TRBD1 (5 bases). The germline V and J ends were trimmed by 6 bases and 7 bases, with 13 bases remaining between them. Per germline, CDR1 ENHRY and CDR2 SYGVKD. CDR3 length equals 14 residues. The CDR3 DNA follows: TGTGCCATCAGGGGAGGGGCAGCCAATTCACCCCTCCACTTT. Translation gives CAIRGGAANSPLHF.

In this sample, this clonotype turned up many times. The CDR3: CSVGAINTGELFF. The CDR3 DNA reads TGCAGCGTTGGCGCGATAAACACCGGGGAGCTGTTTTTT. This chain connects TRBV29-1 to TRBJ2-2, with D unresolved. Trimming stripped 4 bases from V and 2 bases from J, with 8 bases between. Germline V gene data show CDR1 as SQVTM and CDR2 as ANQGSEA. The CDR3 totals 13 residues.

This sequence joins TRBV10-3 and TRBJ1-2, with D maybe TRBD1 (5 bases). The CDR3 is made up of 14 amino acids. Trimming left V 8 bases short and J 0 bases short, with 13 bases between. CDR1 is ENHRY and CDR2 is SYGVKD in the germline V gene. CDR3 nucleotide sequence: TGTGCCATCGCTCCCAGGGCAGCTAACTATGGCTACACCTTC. Translating it yields CAIAPRAANYGYTF.

This clonotype was counted between two and nine times. The V call is TRBV4-2, the J call TRBJ2-7; 10 nucleotides match TRBD2. CDR3 length: 15 residues. The V gene end was trimmed by 0 bases and the J gene end by 4 bases; junction bases not matched to a gene: 3. Germline assignment: CDR1 LGHNA and CDR2 YNFKEQ. CDR3 coding DNA: TGTGCCAGCAGCCAAGAGCCAGCGGGAGGGTACGAGCAGTACTTC. It codes for CASSQEPAGGYEQYF.

This clonotype was recorded at least ten times. V and J are TRBV7-2 and TRBJ1-5; no reliable D call. Germline CDR1 is SGHTA and CDR2 is FQGNSA. The V end was cut by 5 bases, the J end by 2 bases, with 16 bases between. The CDR3 is 16 residues long. As DNA, the CDR3 is TGTGCCAGCAGCCTGGGTAAACCCGGGGGCAATCAGCCCCAGCATTTT. This codes for CASSLGKPGGNQPQHF.

This clonotype turned up a few times. The chain employs TRBV5-1 and TRBJ2-1; D may be TRBD2 (5 bases). Germline CDR1 SGHRS, CDR2 YFSETQ. The CDR3 loop spans 14 amino acids. The V end was cut by 2 bases, the J end by 5 bases, with 11 bases between. The CDR3 loop is CASSFPLAHNEQFF. The DNA of the CDR3 is TGCGCCAGCAGCTTCCCGCTAGCCCACAATGAGCAGTTCTTC. Looking up the rest from reference TRBV5-1 and TRBJ2-1 gives the full variable domain: KAGVTQTPRYLIKTRGQQVTLSCSPISGHRSVSWYQQTPGQGLQFLFEYFSETQRNKGNFPGRFSGRQFSNSRSEMNVSTLELGDSALYLCASSFPLAHNEQFFGPGTRLTVL.

This clonotype came up a few times. The DNA for the CDR3 is TGTGCCAGCAGTGATAGCGGGGAGAACACCGGGGAGCTGTTTTTT. The encoded protein is CASSDSGENTGELFF. The chain employs TRBV6-4 and TRBJ2-2; 8 bases are shared with TRBD2. The CDR3 consists of 15 residues. Germline values: CDR1 MRHNA, CDR2 SNTAGT. V lost 3 bases, J lost 1 base, and 1 base stayed unmatched.

This clonotype occurred many times. This chain joins TRBV7-8 and TRBJ2-5, with TRBD2 identical over 8 bases. Trimming took 3 bases from V and 2 from J; bases not matched to a gene: 8. Germline V CDR1 and CDR2: SGHVS, FQNEAQ. The CDR3 is 16 residues long. The CDR3 loop is CASSFKSGGPQETQYF. The CDR3 DNA reads as TGTGCCAGCAGCTTCAAAAGCGGGGGACCGCAAGAGACCCAGTACTTC.

At least ten counts were recorded for this clonotype. V usage is TRBV12-3 or TRBV12-4 and J usage is TRBJ2-7; D remains ambiguous. This CDR3 is 15 amino acids long. The V end was cut by 6 bases, the J end by 0 bases, with 15 bases between. The chain's CDR3 is CASSRKPDASYEQYF. The CDR3 DNA reads TGTGCCAGCAGCCGTAAACCGGACGCCTCCTACGAGCAGTACTTC.